Listed below are T cell receptor beta chains from one sample, sequenced in a study of blood T cells in healthy people across ages. Each CDR3 protein is one row after TCRdb ran MiXCR on the 5' RACE reads. The repertoire holds just under 550,000 distinct CDR3 sequences, with 24% as singletons. These records were also assigned to another study, of T cells of mothers and their children.

The sample comprised blood. These receptors were obtained from a boy aged 5-17 years in good health. CDR3s include the opening cysteine and the closing phenylalanine or tryptophan. The D gene is left open where the match is weak. Rows may omit the clone size; those that give it use once, few, many or a size class.

V gene: TRBV5-1; J gene: TRBJ2-2; D gene: NA; clone size: many; CDR3 DNA: TGCGCCAGCAGCCTCGGGACCCCCGGGGAGCTGTTTTTT; CDR3 protein: CASSLGTPGELFF
V gene: TRBV7-2; J gene: TRBJ1-1; D gene: NA; clone size: NA; CDR3 DNA: TGTGCCAGCAGCTTAGGGGGGCCCAGATTGAACACTGAAGCTTTCTTT; CDR3 protein: CASSLGGPRLNTEAFF
V gene: TRBV10-3; J gene: TRBJ2-7; D gene: TRBD2; clone size: few; CDR3 DNA: TGTGCCATCAGTGAACTAGCGGGAGGAACGTACTTC; CDR3 protein: CAISELAGGTYF
V gene: TRBV7-6; J gene: TRBJ1-2; D gene: NA; clone size: NA; CDR3 DNA: TGTGCCAGTGAGCTCTTGGCGGGGAACTGTGGCTACACCTTC; CDR3 protein: CASELLAGNCGYTF
V gene: TRBV28; J gene: TRBJ2-7; D gene: TRBD2; clone size: NA; CDR3 DNA: TGTGCCAGCAGTTTAGATCAAGCGGGAAGGCTCGAGCAGTACTTC; CDR3 protein: CASSLDQAGRLEQYF
V gene: TRBV14; J gene: TRBJ1-1; D gene: TRBD1; clone size: NA; CDR3 DNA: TGTGCCAGCAGCCTTTACTCGGGACAGGGGCGTTTTTTCATGGGGAACACTGAAGCTTTCTTT; CDR3 protein: CASSLYSGQGRFFMGNTEAFF
V gene: TRBV5-1; J gene: TRBJ2-3; D gene: NA; clone size: NA; CDR3 DNA: TGCGTCAGCAGCTTGGCCCTGGAGACAGATACGCAGTATTTT; CDR3 protein: CVSSLALETDTQYF
V gene: TRBV12-3/TRBV12-4; J gene: TRBJ1-3; D gene: NA; clone size: few; CDR3 DNA: TGTGCCAGCACCAAGGCTGGAAACACCATATATTTT; CDR3 protein: CASTKAGNTIYF
V gene: TRBV6-6; J gene: TRBJ2-4; D gene: TRBD1; clone size: NA; CDR3 DNA: TGTGCCAGCAGTTACGACAGGGTCCAAAACATTCAGTACTTC; CDR3 protein: CASSYDRVQNIQYF
V gene: TRBV11-2; J gene: TRBJ1-1; D gene: NA; clone size: few; CDR3 DNA: TGTGCCAGCCAAAAGGAGAGGTCGGGGTGGGAAGCTTTCTTT; CDR3 protein: CASQKERSGWEAFF
V gene: TRBV5-1; J gene: TRBJ1-2; D gene: TRBD1; clone size: once; CDR3 DNA: TGCGCCAGCAGCTCACAGGGGGCAGGAGCTAACTATGGCTACACCTTC; CDR3 protein: CASSSQGAGANYGYTF
V gene: TRBV20-1; J gene: TRBJ2-5; D gene: NA; clone size: NA; CDR3 DNA: TGCAGTGCTAGGTACAGATATGAGACCCAGTACTTC; CDR3 protein: CSARYRYETQYF
V gene: TRBV6-5; J gene: TRBJ1-5; D gene: NA; clone size: few; CDR3 DNA: TGTGCCAGCAGTACGGGACTAGCCAATCAGCCCCAGCATTTT; CDR3 protein: CASSTGLANQPQHF
V gene: TRBV6-5; J gene: TRBJ1-1; D gene: NA; clone size: few; CDR3 DNA: TGTGCCAGCAGTGTACAGGGCGGTGAAGCTTTCTTT; CDR3 protein: CASSVQGGEAFF
V gene: TRBV5-1; J gene: TRBJ2-1; D gene: TRBD2; clone size: few; CDR3 DNA: TGCGCCAGCAGCTTGTTACCGGGAGGGGGCTCCTACAATGAGCAGTTCTTC; CDR3 protein: CASSLLPGGGSYNEQFF
V gene: TRBV20-1; J gene: TRBJ2-5; D gene: TRBD2; clone size: NA; CDR3 DNA: TGCAGTGCTAGAGGGGGGACTAGGAGGGCAGAGACCCAGTACTTC; CDR3 protein: CSARGGTRRAETQYF
V gene: TRBV18; J gene: TRBJ2-1; D gene: TRBD2; clone size: few; CDR3 DNA: TGTGCCAGCACACGGGCGGCGGGGGGCCCATGGGATGAGCAGTTCTTC; CDR3 protein: CASTRAAGGPWDEQFF
V gene: TRBV27; J gene: TRBJ2-2; D gene: NA; clone size: NA; CDR3 DNA: TGTGCCAGCAGTTCGGGACCTCTTTTGATCGGGGAGCTGTTTTTT; CDR3 protein: CASSSGPLLIGELFF
V gene: TRBV7-9; J gene: TRBJ2-1; D gene: TRBD2; clone size: once; CDR3 DNA: TGTGCCAGCAGCTTGGTTAGCGGGGGGGCCTCTGATGAGCAGTTCTTC; CDR3 protein: CASSLVSGGASDEQFF
V gene: TRBV5-1; J gene: TRBJ2-7; D gene: NA; clone size: NA; CDR3 DNA: TGCGCCAGCAGCGGGACTCGCGCCTACGAGCAGTACTTC; CDR3 protein: CASSGTRAYEQYF
V gene: TRBV5-5; J gene: TRBJ1-2; D gene: NA; clone size: NA; CDR3 DNA: TGTGCCAGCAGCTTAACAGATCGCTATGGCTACACCTTC; CDR3 protein: CASSLTDRYGYTF
V gene: TRBV29-1; J gene: TRBJ2-1; D gene: TRBD2; clone size: NA; CDR3 DNA: TGCAGCGAGCACTCGACTAGCGGGAAAAACAATGAGCAGTTCTTC; CDR3 protein: CSEHSTSGKNNEQFF
V gene: TRBV4-3; J gene: TRBJ2-1; D gene: NA; clone size: NA; CDR3 DNA: TGCGCCAGCAGCCAAGGGTACTCCTACAATGAGCAGTTCTTC; CDR3 protein: CASSQGYSYNEQFF
V gene: TRBV14; J gene: TRBJ2-7; D gene: NA; clone size: NA; CDR3 DNA: TGTGCCAGCAGCCAATCGAGGGGCCTGAGCTCCTACGAGCAGTACTTC; CDR3 protein: CASSQSRGLSSYEQYF
V gene: TRBV6-2/TRBV6-3; J gene: TRBJ1-1; D gene: TRBD1; clone size: NA; CDR3 DNA: TGTGCCAGCAGTTACGACAGGGGGCACTTGAACACTGAAGCTTTCTTT; CDR3 protein: CASSYDRGHLNTEAFF
V gene: TRBV2; J gene: TRBJ2-1; D gene: TRBD2; clone size: few; CDR3 DNA: TGTGCCAGCAGTAAAAGCGGGAGCTCCTACAATGAGCAGTTCTTC; CDR3 protein: CASSKSGSSYNEQFF
V gene: TRBV29-1; J gene: TRBJ1-1; D gene: TRBD1; clone size: NA; CDR3 DNA: TGCAGCATGACAGGGGAAACGTCGACTGAAGCTTTCTTT; CDR3 protein: CSMTGETSTEAFF
V gene: TRBV12-3/TRBV12-4; J gene: TRBJ2-3; D gene: TRBD1; clone size: few; CDR3 DNA: TGTGCCAGCAGACCGCGGACAGGGGCGCGCGTCCCCAACACAGATACGCAGTATTTT; CDR3 protein: CASRPRTGARVPNTDTQYF
V gene: TRBV7-2; J gene: TRBJ2-7; D gene: NA; clone size: few; CDR3 DNA: TGTGCCAGCAGCCCCAGTTGGTCCGGGGTAGGCGAGCAGTACTTC; CDR3 protein: CASSPSWSGVGEQYF
V gene: TRBV27; J gene: TRBJ2-7; D gene: NA; clone size: NA; CDR3 DNA: TGTGCCAGCAGTCCCCCGACAGGTCTACGAGAGCAGTACTTC; CDR3 protein: CASSPPTGLREQYF
V gene: TRBV7-2; J gene: TRBJ2-3; D gene: NA; clone size: NA; CDR3 DNA: TGTGCCAGCAGCTTCTTGACTACCACAGATACGCAGTATTTT; CDR3 protein: CASSFLTTTDTQYF
V gene: TRBV7-2; J gene: TRBJ1-2; D gene: NA; clone size: few; CDR3 DNA: TGTGCCAGCAGCTTAGCGCCCCCGGGGACACAACCCAACTATGGCTACACCTTC; CDR3 protein: CASSLAPPGTQPNYGYTF
V gene: TRBV28; J gene: TRBJ1-1; D gene: TRBD1; clone size: NA; CDR3 DNA: TGTGCCAGCAGTCCCGGACAGGGGGCGCTTACTGAAGCTTTCTTT; CDR3 protein: CASSPGQGALTEAFF
V gene: TRBV9; J gene: TRBJ2-3; D gene: NA; clone size: NA; CDR3 DNA: TGTGCCAGCAGCGTATACGGGGGCACAGATACGCAGTATTTT; CDR3 protein: CASSVYGGTDTQYF
V gene: TRBV7-3; J gene: TRBJ2-6; D gene: NA; clone size: few; CDR3 DNA: TGTGCCAGCAGCTCCCTGGGACAAGGACACGTCCTGACTTTC; CDR3 protein: CASSSLGQGHVLTF
V gene: TRBV4-1; J gene: TRBJ2-1; D gene: NA; clone size: few; CDR3 DNA: TGCGCCAGCAGCCATGGGGGGAATGAGCAGTTCTTC; CDR3 protein: CASSHGGNEQFF
V gene: TRBV7-9; J gene: TRBJ1-5; D gene: NA; clone size: NA; CDR3 DNA: TGTGCCAGCAGCTTAGAAGCAGGGATTCGAAATCAGCCCCAGCATTTT; CDR3 protein: CASSLEAGIRNQPQHF